Listed below are T cell receptor beta chains from one sample, sequenced in a study of cytomegalovirus exposure and HLA in healthy donors. Profiling relied on immunoSEQ multiplex PCR, and the TCRdb table lists in-frame clones only, not all of them. Of 85,000 to 95,000 clones listed, 60% to 85% are singletons. What was sequenced was PBMCs. These receptor sequences come from a man aged 25 to 40 in good health and CMV-seropositive. CDR3s include the opening cysteine and the closing phenylalanine or tryptophan. D genes are given only for firm matches. Clone size is not always given. Where it is, it says once, few, many or a class for expanded clones.

d_call j_call clone_size v_call cdr3_length cdr3_aa cdr3_nt
TRBD1 TRBJ1-3 - TRBV6-1 15 CASTSDRGSGNTIYF TGTGCCAGCACCTCCGACAGGGGGTCTGGAAACACCATATATTTT
TRBD2 TRBJ2-3 few TRBV6-5 16 CASSYSTSGGLDTQYF TGTGCCAGCAGTTACTCGACTAGCGGGGGGTTGGATACGCAGTATTTT
- TRBJ2-3 - TRBV7-2 12 CASSSSTDTQYF TGTGCCAGCAGCTCCTCCACAGATACGCAGTATTTT
- TRBJ1-4 few TRBV14 14 CASSLSGAGEKLFF TGTGCCAGCAGCCTGTCAGGGGCAGGAGAAAAACTGTTTTTT
- TRBJ2-3 - TRBV5-1 13 CASRRASADTQYF TGCGCCAGCCGTCGGGCTAGCGCAGATACGCAGTATTTT
TRBD1 TRBJ2-1 - TRBV10-3 15 CAIRPLGQGYNEQFF TGTGCCATCAGACCGCTAGGACAGGGGTACAATGAGCAGTTCTTC
TRBD2 TRBJ2-2 - TRBV7-3 14 CASSLGGGTGELFF TGTGCCAGCAGCTTAGGGGGGGGCACCGGGGAGCTGTTTTTT
- TRBJ1-2 - TRBV2 13 CASSVRESYGYTF TGTGCCAGCAGCGTCCGGGAAAGCTATGGCTACACCTTC
- TRBJ1-2 - TRBV21-1 14 CASIRQGSWYGYTF TGTGCCAGCATCCGACAGGGATCTTGGTATGGCTACACCTTC
TRBD2 TRBJ2-3 - TRBV9 16 CASSPGLAGAGDTQYF TGTGCCAGCAGCCCCGGGCTAGCGGGAGCGGGAGATACGCAGTATTTT
- TRBJ1-3 - TRBV6-5 15 CASSYSVGQGNTIYF TGTGCCAGCAGTTACTCCGTGGGGCAGGGAAACACCATATATTTT
TRBD1 TRBJ1-5 - TRBV19 15 CASSPTGGLHQPQHF TGTGCCAGTAGTCCGACAGGGGGCCTCCATCAGCCCCAGCATTTT
- TRBJ1-1 few TRBV10-3 14 CAISALGGPTEAFF TGTGCCATCAGCGCCCTGGGAGGTCCCACTGAAGCTTTCTTT
TRBD1 TRBJ1-5 - TRBV19 15 CASSATGLGNQPQHF TGTGCCAGTAGTGCGACAGGGTTGGGCAATCAGCCCCAGCATTTT
- TRBJ1-6 - TRBV9 16 CASSAYQGIYNSPLHF TGTGCCAGCAGCGCATATCAGGGAATATATAATTCACCCCTCCACTTT
TRBD1 TRBJ2-7 - TRBV7-3 13 CASSRDRGYEQYF TGTGCCAGCAGCCGGGACAGGGGTTACGAGCAGTACTTC
- TRBJ1-1 many TRBV9 16 CASKDPPGQPNTEAFF TGTGCCAGCAAAGACCCCCCAGGACAGCCGAACACTGAAGCTTTCTTT
- TRBJ2-7 few TRBV5-4 15 CASSAGEWETSEQYF TGTGCCAGTAGCGCGGGTGAGTGGGAGACGTCCGAGCAGTACTTC
- TRBJ1-6 - TRBV27 15 CASSLSRTVNSPLHF TGTGCCAGCAGTTTATCGAGGACAGTTAATTCACCCCTCCACTTT
TRBD2 TRBJ2-7 - TRBV5-1 17 CASSWGGTGSRAYEQYF TGCGCCAGCAGCTGGGGGGGGACCGGGTCCCGGGCCTACGAGCAGTACTTC
- TRBJ2-5 - TRBV28 13 CASSTAGRETQYF TGTGCCAGCAGCACAGCGGGTCGAGAGACCCAGTACTTC
- TRBJ1-1 - TRBV9 15 CASSPDTYMNTEAFF TGTGCCAGCAGCCCGGACACTTACATGAACACTGAAGCTTTCTTT
- TRBJ1-6 - TRBV19 12 CASSQGALPLHF TGTGCCAGTAGTCAAGGGGCGCTTCCCCTCCACTTT
TRBD2 TRBJ2-3 - TRBV2 16 CASRGSGIVTTDTQYF TGTGCCAGCAGAGGTAGCGGGATAGTAACTACAGATACGCAGTATTTT
- TRBJ1-1 - TRBV5-6 15 CASSFRGGQRTEAFF TGTGCCAGCAGCTTTCGGGGAGGGCAACGTACTGAAGCTTTCTTT
TRBD1 TRBJ2-5 - TRBV5-4 14 CASSSGTAQETQYF TGTGCCAGCAGCTCCGGGACAGCCCAAGAGACCCAGTACTTC
TRBD2 TRBJ2-7 - TRBV30 17 CASGAASSGTKSYEQYF TGTGCCTCGGGCGCCGCCTCTTCCGGGACTAAATCCTACGAGCAGTACTTC
- TRBJ1-6 - TRBV4-3 20 CASSQGGGNRGSSYNSPLHF TGCGCCAGCAGCCAAGGGGGCGGGAATCGAGGCAGCTCCTATAATTCACCCCTCCACTTT
TRBD2 TRBJ2-7 - TRBV7-9 13 CASSRGGAVRVYF TGTGCCAGCAGCCGGGGGGGCGCCGTCCGGGTGTACTTC
TRBD1 TRBJ1-1 once TRBV27 14 CASRPTGRTTEAFF TGTGCCAGCAGACCGACAGGGAGGACCACTGAAGCTTTCTTT
- TRBJ2-5 - TRBV29-1 13 CSVDLGSVETQYF TGCAGCGTTGATCTGGGCTCGGTCGAGACCCAGTACTTC
TRBD2 TRBJ2-1 - TRBV5-1 16 CASSLVETSGRPEQFF TGCGCCAGCAGCTTGGTGGAGACTAGCGGGAGGCCTGAGCAGTTCTTC
- TRBJ2-1 - TRBV19 14 CASSRGTSYNEQFF TGTGCCAGTAGTAGAGGGACATCCTACAATGAGCAGTTCTTC
- TRBJ1-1 - TRBV5-1 14 CASSKARVNTEAFF TGCGCCAGCAGCAAGGCCAGGGTGAACACTGAAGCTTTCTTT
- TRBJ1-1 - TRBV6-1 11 CASSEGEVGWF TGTGCCAGCAGTGAAGGTGAGGTAGGCTGGTTT